Listed below are T cell receptor beta chains from one sample, sequenced in a study of blood T cells in healthy people across ages. TCRdb re-called the 5' RACE reads through MiXCR, storing one row per CDR3 protein. This repertoire shows around 1,000,000 distinct CDR3 sequences, 35% to 45% found once; its top ten account for 10% to 15%. The sample consisted of blood. The receptors come from a man younger than 30 in good health. CDR3s include the opening cysteine and the closing phenylalanine or tryptophan. A D gene is named only where the DNA matches it firmly. Only some rows state a clone size, as once, few, many or a class for expanded clones.

>TRBD1|TRBJ1-2|TRBV2|NA
TGTGCCAGCAGTGAATTCCGCCAGGGGGCAGATGGCTACACCTTC
CASSEFRQGADGYTF
>TRBD1|TRBJ1-2|TRBV12-3/TRBV12-4|NA
TGTGCCAGCAGGGACAACAGGGGTGAGAATGGCTACACCTTC
CASRDNRGENGYTF
>TRBD2|TRBJ2-3|TRBV11-1|few
TGTGCCAGCAGCGACGACTTAGCGGGGGGCCTACATAACACAGATACGCAGTATTTT
CASSDDLAGGLHNTDTQYF
>NA|TRBJ1-4|TRBV5-1|NA
TGCGCCAGCAGCTTGACCATCAATAATGAAAAACTGTTTTTT
CASSLTINNEKLFF
>NA|TRBJ2-1|TRBV12-3/TRBV12-4|few
TGTGCCAGCAGCTACCCACATGGGATCAGGGACAATGAGCAGTTCTTC
CASSYPHGIRDNEQFF
>TRBD1|TRBJ1-4|TRBV15|NA
TGTGCCACCAGCAGCCACAGGGGGGCCGAAAAACTGTTTTTT
CATSSHRGAEKLFF
>NA|TRBJ2-4|TRBV4-2|NA
TGTGCCAGCAGCCACCCGCAGGGTGGTCTAGCCAAAAACATTCAGTACTTC
CASSHPQGGLAKNIQYF
>NA|TRBJ1-5|TRBV10-3|NA
TGTGCCATCAGTGAGTACAGAAGCAATCAGCCCCAGCATTTT
CAISEYRSNQPQHF
>TRBD1|TRBJ1-6|TRBV6-5|NA
TGTGCCAGCAGTTACACCGGGACAGCCCTCCACTTT
CASSYTGTALHF
>NA|TRBJ2-6|TRBV5-6|NA
TGTGCCAGCAGCCCCTTGACCAGCTCTGGGGCCAACGTCCTGACTTTC
CASSPLTSSGANVLTF
>NA|TRBJ1-5|TRBV20-1|few
TGCAGTGCTCCCATGGGGACCGGTGACAATCAGCCCCAGCATTTT
CSAPMGTGDNQPQHF
>TRBD1|TRBJ1-4|TRBV20-1|few
TGCAGTGCTAAAGGACAGGAGAGTGAAAAACTGTTTTTT
CSAKGQESEKLFF
>TRBD2|TRBJ2-5|TRBV6-6|NA
TGTGCCAGCAGTTACTCGATTCGTAGCGGGGGCGATGAGCAGTACTTC
CASSYSIRSGGDEQYF
>NA|TRBJ1-2|TRBV12-3/TRBV12-4|NA
TGTGCCAGCAGCCCCCGGGCCTCCTATGGCTACACCTTC
CASSPRASYGYTF
>NA|TRBJ2-1|TRBV4-1|NA
TGCGCCAGCAGCCCGCGGCTGTCTGGTCGTGAGCAGTTCTTC
CASSPRLSGREQFF
>TRBD1|TRBJ2-7|TRBV20-1|few
TGCAGTGCTGCCAAGTCTCCGGGACAGGGAAACGAGCAGTACTTC
CSAAKSPGQGNEQYF
>NA|TRBJ1-1|TRBV6-5|NA
TGTGCCAGCAGCAGGGACGCAACTGAAGCTTTCTTT
CASSRDATEAFF
>NA|TRBJ2-5|TRBV6-5|NA
TGTGCCAGCAGATTAGCGGAAATGCGGACCCAGTACTTC
CASRLAEMRTQYF
>NA|TRBJ2-1|TRBV30|NA
TGTGCCTGGAGTGGCTGCGTCCGGAACAATGAGCAGTTCTTC
CAWSGCVRNNEQFF
>NA|TRBJ1-1|TRBV12-5|few
TGTGCTAGTGGTTTGCAGGGCTCTAACACTGAAGCTTTCTTT
CASGLQGSNTEAFF
>TRBD2|TRBJ2-1|TRBV7-2|NA
TGTGCCAGCAGTTCTAGCGGGGGGGCGCCAGGGTACAATGAGCAGTTCTTC
CASSSSGGAPGYNEQFF
>NA|TRBJ1-2|TRBV7-2|NA
TGTGCCAGCAGCTTAGGAATTGGGGTTGGCTACACCTTC
CASSLGIGVGYTF
>TRBD1|TRBJ2-1|TRBV20-1|NA
TGCAGTGCTAGAACCGGGACAGGGGGCTACAATGAGCAGTTCTTC
CSARTGTGGYNEQFF
>TRBD2|TRBJ2-3|TRBV11-2|few
TGTGCCAGCAGCTTAGGTTTCGGCGGGGGGGCAGATACGCAGTATTTT
CASSLGFGGGADTQYF
>NA|TRBJ2-3|TRBV29-1|NA
TGCAGCGTTGAAGATCGGGCTATCGGGGTTTCAGATACGCAGTATTTT
CSVEDRAIGVSDTQYF
>NA|TRBJ2-3|TRBV3-1|NA
TGTGCCAGCAGCCAGCAGGGTTTTAACACAGATACGCAGTATTTT
CASSQQGFNTDTQYF
>NA|TRBJ1-1|TRBV4-3|NA
TGCGCCAGCAGCCAAGATCTTATGGACAGACTGAACACTGAAGCTTTCTTT
CASSQDLMDRLNTEAFF
>NA|TRBJ1-1|TRBV5-1|few
TGCGCCAGCAGCATTCTGGAGAGGTCCATGAACACTGAAGCTTTCTTT
CASSILERSMNTEAFF
>NA|TRBJ2-4|TRBV3-1|NA
TGTGCCAGCAGCCAAACCAAAAACATTCTGTACTTC
CASSQTKNILYF
>TRBD1|TRBJ1-2|TRBV5-1|many
TGTGCCAGCAGTTTATCGACAGGGGACTATGGCTACACCTTC
CASSLSTGDYGYTF
>NA|TRBJ1-2|TRBV7-2|few
TGTGCCAGCAGCTTACGGGACGGACGGGACTATGGCTACACCTTC
CASSLRDGRDYGYTF
>NA|TRBJ1-6|TRBV7-2|NA
TGTGCCAGCAGCGTCGGACAGTTTAATTCACCCCTCCACTTT
CASSVGQFNSPLHF
>NA|TRBJ2-1|TRBV7-9|NA
TGTGCCAGCAGCCCTCCGGACCCTATCTCCTACAATGAGCAGTTCTTC
CASSPPDPISYNEQFF